This T cell receptor (beta chain) was captured by sequencing in a study of blood T cell repertoires in COVID-19. Per the germline V gene, CDR1 is SGHKS and CDR2 is YYEKEE (reference sequence). V was trimmed by 0 bases and J by 3 bases, leaving 10 bases between them. The CDR3 is 15 amino acids. Profiling relied on immunoSEQ multiplex PCR, and the TCRdb table lists in-frame clones only, not all of them. The sample holds about 180,000 clones, 86% seen once. Material: peripheral blood. The origin of this receptor is a man in his fifties or sixties with active or convalescent COVID-19. J is TRBJ2-1 and V is TRBV5-5; perhaps TRBD1 as D (5 bases). The CDR3 loop is CASSLEGAGYNEQFF. The CDR3, as DNA: TGTGCCAGCAGCTTGGAAGGGGCAGGCTACAATGAGCAGTTCTTC.